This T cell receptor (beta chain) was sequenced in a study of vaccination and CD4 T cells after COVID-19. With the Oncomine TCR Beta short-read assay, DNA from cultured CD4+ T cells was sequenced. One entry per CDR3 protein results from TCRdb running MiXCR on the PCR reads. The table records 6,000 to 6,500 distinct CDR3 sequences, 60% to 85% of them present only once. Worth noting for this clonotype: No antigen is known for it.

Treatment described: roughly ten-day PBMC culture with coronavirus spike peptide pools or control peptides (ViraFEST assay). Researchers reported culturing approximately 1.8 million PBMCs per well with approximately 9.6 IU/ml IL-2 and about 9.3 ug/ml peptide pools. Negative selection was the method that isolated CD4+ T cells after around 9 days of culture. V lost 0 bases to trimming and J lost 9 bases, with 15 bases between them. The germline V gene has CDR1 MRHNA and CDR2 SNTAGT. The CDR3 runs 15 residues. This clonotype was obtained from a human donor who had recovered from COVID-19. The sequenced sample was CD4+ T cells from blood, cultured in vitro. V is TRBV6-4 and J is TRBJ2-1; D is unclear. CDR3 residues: CASSDSPSFPFEQFF. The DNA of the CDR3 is TGTGCCAGCAGTGACTCCCCGTCTTTCCCATTTGAGCAGTTCTTC.